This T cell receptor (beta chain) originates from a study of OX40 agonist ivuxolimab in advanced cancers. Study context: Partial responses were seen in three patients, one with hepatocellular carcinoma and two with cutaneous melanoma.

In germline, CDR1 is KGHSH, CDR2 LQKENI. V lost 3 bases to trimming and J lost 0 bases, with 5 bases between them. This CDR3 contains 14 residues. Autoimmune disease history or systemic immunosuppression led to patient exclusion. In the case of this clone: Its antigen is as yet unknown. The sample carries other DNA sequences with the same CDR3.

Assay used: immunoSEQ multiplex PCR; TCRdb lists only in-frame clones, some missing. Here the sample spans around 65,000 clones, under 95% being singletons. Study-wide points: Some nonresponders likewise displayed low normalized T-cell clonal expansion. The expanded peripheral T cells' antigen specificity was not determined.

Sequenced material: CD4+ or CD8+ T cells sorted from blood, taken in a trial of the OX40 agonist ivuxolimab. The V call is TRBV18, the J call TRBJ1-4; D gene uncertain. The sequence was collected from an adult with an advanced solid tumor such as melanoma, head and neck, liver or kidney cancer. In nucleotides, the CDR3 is TGTGCCAGCTCACCGCTTGCAACTAATGAAAAACTGTTTTTT. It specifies CASSPLATNEKLFF. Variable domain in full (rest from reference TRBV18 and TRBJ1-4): NAGVMQNPRHLVRRRGQEARLRCSPMKGHSHVYWYRQLPEEGLKFMVYLQKENIIDESGMPKERFSAEFPKEGPSILRIQQVVRGDSAAYFCASSPLATNEKLFFGSGTQLSVL.